This is a list of T cell receptor beta chains from one sample in a study of control samples from healthy donors and cancer patients. Method: immunoSEQ multiplex PCR; TCRdb's copy keeps in-frame clones and lacks some. The sample has roughly 54,000 clones; approximately 95% are singletons. The material sequenced was blood. Receptors originate from a young woman in good health. The CDR3 runs from the conserved cysteine through the conserved F or W. The D gene is left open where the match is weak. The size field is filled for only some rows; it gives once, few, many or a size class.

V	J	size	D	DNA	CDR3
TRBV28	TRBJ2-7	.	.	TGTGCCAGCACTGGGCACCCCTCCTACGAGCAGTACTTC	CASTGHPSYEQYF
TRBV2	TRBJ2-7	.	.	TGTGCCAGCAGCGATCAGACTAGTTGGGGACAGTACTTC	CASSDQTSWGQYF
TRBV6-2/TRBV6-3	TRBJ1-6	.	.	TGTGCCAGCAGTTCCGATGGGACGAGATATAATTCACCCCTCCACTTT	CASSSDGTRYNSPLHF
TRBV19	TRBJ1-1	.	TRBD1	TGTGCCAGTGCCGGACAGGGTAACACTGAAGCTTTCTTT	CASAGQGNTEAFF
TRBV11-1	TRBJ2-7	.	.	TGTGCCAGCAGCTTATGGGGGGCTAAAGAGCAGTACTTC	CASSLWGAKEQYF
TRBV5-1	TRBJ2-1	.	TRBD1	TGCGCCAGCAGCTGGGCGACAGGGGGCGAGCGGGGGAGCTCCTACAATGAGCAGTTCTTC	CASSWATGGERGSSYNEQFF
TRBV24-1	TRBJ2-1	.	TRBD2	TGTGCCACCAGTGATTTGGGGACTAGCGGGAGAAGCGAGCAGTTCTTC	CATSDLGTSGRSEQFF
TRBV9	TRBJ1-1	.	TRBD1	TGTGCCAGCAGCCGCGGACAGGGCCCTGAAGGCACTGAAGCTTTCTTT	CASSRGQGPEGTEAFF
TRBV25-1	TRBJ1-6	.	.	TGTGCCAGCAGTGAACCGGGTGTGTCACCCCTCCACTTT	CASSEPGVSPLHF
TRBV5-1	TRBJ2-3	.	.	TGCGCCAGCAGCTTTTACGGGAGTATTGCAGATACGCAGTATTTT	CASSFYGSIADTQYF
TRBV28	TRBJ1-6	.	.	TGTGCCAGCAGGTCAACGGGGGGCGAGAATTCACCCCTCCACTTT	CASRSTGGENSPLHF
TRBV28	TRBJ1-5	.	.	TGTGCCAGCGTTTCAGCCGGGACCGCCGCGCAGCCCCAGCATTTT	CASVSAGTAAQPQHF
TRBV20-1	TRBJ1-1	once	.	TGCAGTGCGCACCGGGCCACGGAAGCTTTCTTT	CSAHRATEAFF
TRBV5-1	TRBJ1-1	.	.	TGCGCCAGCAGCTTGGCGGGAGGGGAGGGCACTGAAGCTTTCTTT	CASSLAGGEGTEAFF
TRBV18	TRBJ1-3	.	TRBD1	TGTGCCAGCTCACCCGGACAGGGGCACACTACCTCTGGAAACACCATATATTTT	CASSPGQGHTTSGNTIYF
TRBV6-5	TRBJ1-2	.	TRBD1	TGTGCCAGCAGTTACCCGGGACAGAAAATTGGTGGCTACACCTTC	CASSYPGQKIGGYTF
TRBV15	TRBJ2-1	.	.	TGTGCCACCGGGGGCGGCGGGATATTCAATGAGCAGTTCTTC	CATGGGGIFNEQFF
TRBV27	TRBJ2-1	.	.	TGTGCCAGCAGTGGGGGGACTTCGGTGGTTGAGCAGTTCTTC	CASSGGTSVVEQFF
TRBV5-1	TRBJ2-7	.	.	TGCGCCAGCAGCTTGGGACTCAGCTCCTACGAGCAGTACTTC	CASSLGLSSYEQYF
TRBV24-1	TRBJ2-2	.	.	TGTGCCACCAGTGAAGACGGGAGAGGTGTGACCGGGGAGCTGTTTTTT	CATSEDGRGVTGELFF
TRBV27	TRBJ2-2	.	TRBD2	TGTGCCACTTCAATCCCCAGTAGCGGGAGCACCGGGGAGCTGTTTTTT	CATSIPSSGSTGELFF
TRBV11-2	TRBJ2-1	.	TRBD2	TGTGCCAGCAGCCCTTGGGGGGGAGGTACGGACAATGAGCAGTTCTTC	CASSPWGGGTDNEQFF